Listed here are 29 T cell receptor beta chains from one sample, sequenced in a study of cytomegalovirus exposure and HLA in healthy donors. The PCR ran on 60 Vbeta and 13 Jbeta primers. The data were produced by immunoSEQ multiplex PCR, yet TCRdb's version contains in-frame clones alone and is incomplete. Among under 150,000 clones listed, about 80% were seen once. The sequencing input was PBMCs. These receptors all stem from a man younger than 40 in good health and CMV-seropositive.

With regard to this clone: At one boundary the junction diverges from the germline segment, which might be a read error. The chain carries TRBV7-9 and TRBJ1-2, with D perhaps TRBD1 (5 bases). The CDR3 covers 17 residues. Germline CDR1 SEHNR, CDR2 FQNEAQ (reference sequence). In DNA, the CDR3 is TGTTCCAGCACCACAATGCCCCAGGGCGCCACTAACTATGGCTACACCTTC. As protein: CSSTTMPQGATNYGYTF. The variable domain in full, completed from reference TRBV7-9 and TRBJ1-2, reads DTGVSQNPRHKITKRGQNVTFRCDPISEHNRLYWYRQTLGQGPEFLTYFQNEAQLEKSRLLSDRFSAERPKGSFSTLEIQRTEQGDSAMYLCSSTTMPQGATNYGYTFGSGTRLTVV.

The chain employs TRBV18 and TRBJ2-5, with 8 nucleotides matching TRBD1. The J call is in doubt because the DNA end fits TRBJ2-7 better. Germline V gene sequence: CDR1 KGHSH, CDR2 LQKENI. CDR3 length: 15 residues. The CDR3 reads CASSPDRGSYYEQYF. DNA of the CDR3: TGTGCCAGCTCACCCGACAGGGGATCTTACTACGAGCAGTACTTC.

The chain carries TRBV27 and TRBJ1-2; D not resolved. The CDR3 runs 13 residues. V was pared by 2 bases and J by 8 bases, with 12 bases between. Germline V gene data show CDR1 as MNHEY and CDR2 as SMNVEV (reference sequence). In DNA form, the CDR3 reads TGTGCCAGCAGTTTAATCTTAGGAGGGGGCTACACCTTC. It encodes CASSLILGGGYTF.

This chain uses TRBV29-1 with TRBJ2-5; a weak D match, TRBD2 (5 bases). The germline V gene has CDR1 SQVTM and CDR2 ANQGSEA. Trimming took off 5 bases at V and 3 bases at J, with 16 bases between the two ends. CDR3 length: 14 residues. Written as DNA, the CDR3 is TGCAGCGTTTGGCCGGGGTGGCAAAAAGAGACCCAGTACTTC. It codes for CSVWPGWQKETQYF.

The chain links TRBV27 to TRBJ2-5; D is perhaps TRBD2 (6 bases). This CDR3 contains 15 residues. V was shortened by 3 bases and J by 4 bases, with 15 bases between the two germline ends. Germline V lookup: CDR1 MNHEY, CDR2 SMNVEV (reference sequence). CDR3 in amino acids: CASSFLYGGGETQYF. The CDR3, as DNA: TGTGCCAGCAGTTTTTTATACGGGGGAGGAGAGACCCAGTACTTC.

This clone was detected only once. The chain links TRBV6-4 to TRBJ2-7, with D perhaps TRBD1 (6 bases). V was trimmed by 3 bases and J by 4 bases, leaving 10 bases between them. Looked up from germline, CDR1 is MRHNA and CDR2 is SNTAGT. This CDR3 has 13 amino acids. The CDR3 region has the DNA TGTGCCAGCAGTGAAAACAGGGTGTACGAGCAGTACTTC. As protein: CASSENRVYEQYF.

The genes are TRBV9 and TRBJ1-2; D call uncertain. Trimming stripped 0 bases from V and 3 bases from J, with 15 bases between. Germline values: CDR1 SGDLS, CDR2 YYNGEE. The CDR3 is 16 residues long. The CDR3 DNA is TGTGCCAGCAGCGTAGATCTGGCTGCAGAACACTATGGCTACACCTTC. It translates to CASSVDLAAEHYGYTF.

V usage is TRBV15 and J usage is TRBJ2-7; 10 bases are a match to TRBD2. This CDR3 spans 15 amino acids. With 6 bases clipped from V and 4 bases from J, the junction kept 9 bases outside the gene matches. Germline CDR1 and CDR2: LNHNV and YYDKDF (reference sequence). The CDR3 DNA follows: TGTGCCACCAGAGTTCAACTAGCGGGGAATTACGAGCAGTACTTC. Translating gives CATRVQLAGNYEQYF.

This chain's CDR3 is CASSLAVSSPGEQYF. CDR3 nucleotides: TGTGCCAGCAGCTTAGCCGTCTCCTCCCCGGGCGAGCAGTACTTC. The gene calls are TRBV7-9 and TRBJ2-7, with D hard to call. Trimming shortened V by 0 bases and J by 6 bases, and 15 bases separated the two germline ends. The germline V gene has CDR1 SEHNR and CDR2 FQNEAQ (reference sequence). The CDR3 consists of 15 residues.

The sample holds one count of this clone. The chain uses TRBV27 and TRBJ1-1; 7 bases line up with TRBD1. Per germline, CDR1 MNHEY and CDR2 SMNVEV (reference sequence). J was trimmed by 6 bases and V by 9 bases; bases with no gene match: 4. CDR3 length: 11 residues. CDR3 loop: CASKGTAEAFF. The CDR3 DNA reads TGTGCCAGTAAAGGGACAGCTGAAGCTTTCTTT.

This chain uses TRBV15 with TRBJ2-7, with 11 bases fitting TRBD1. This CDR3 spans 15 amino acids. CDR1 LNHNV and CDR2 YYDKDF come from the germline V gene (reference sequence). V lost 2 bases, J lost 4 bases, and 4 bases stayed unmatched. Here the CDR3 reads CATSRTGTGGYEQYF. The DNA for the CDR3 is TGTGCCACCAGCAGAACCGGGACAGGGGGGTACGAGCAGTACTTC.

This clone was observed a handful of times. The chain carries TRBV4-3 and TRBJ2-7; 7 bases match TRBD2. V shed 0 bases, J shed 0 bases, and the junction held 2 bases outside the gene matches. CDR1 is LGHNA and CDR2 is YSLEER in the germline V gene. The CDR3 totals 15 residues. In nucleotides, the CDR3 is TGCGCCAGCAGCCAAGATCGCGGGAGCTCCTACGAGCAGTACTTC. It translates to CASSQDRGSSYEQYF.

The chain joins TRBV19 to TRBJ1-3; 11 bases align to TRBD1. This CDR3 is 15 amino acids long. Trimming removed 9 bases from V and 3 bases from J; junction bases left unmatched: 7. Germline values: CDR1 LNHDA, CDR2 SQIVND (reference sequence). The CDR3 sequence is CASQRTGGGGNTIYF. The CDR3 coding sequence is TGTGCCAGCCAAAGGACAGGGGGCGGTGGAAACACCATATATTTT.

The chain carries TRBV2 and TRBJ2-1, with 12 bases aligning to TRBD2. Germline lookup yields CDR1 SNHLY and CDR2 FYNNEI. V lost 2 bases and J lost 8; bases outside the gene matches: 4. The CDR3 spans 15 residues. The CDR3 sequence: CASSELAGGLYEQFF. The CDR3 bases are TGTGCCAGCAGTGAACTAGCGGGGGGGCTATATGAGCAGTTCTTC.

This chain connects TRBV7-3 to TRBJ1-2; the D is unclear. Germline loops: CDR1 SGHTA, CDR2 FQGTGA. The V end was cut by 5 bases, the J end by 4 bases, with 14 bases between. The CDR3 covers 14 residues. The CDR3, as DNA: TGTGCCAGCAGCCCCGCGGAGCAGCCCTATGGCTACACCTTC. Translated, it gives CASSPAEQPYGYTF.

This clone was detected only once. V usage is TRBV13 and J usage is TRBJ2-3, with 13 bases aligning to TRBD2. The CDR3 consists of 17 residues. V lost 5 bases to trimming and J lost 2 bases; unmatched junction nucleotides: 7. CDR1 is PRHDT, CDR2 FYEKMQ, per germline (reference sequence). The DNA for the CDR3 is TGTGCCAGCAGCCGAGGACTAGCGGGGGTTCCCACAGATACGCAGTATTTT. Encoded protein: CASSRGLAGVPTDTQYF.

For the CDR3, the DNA is TGTGCCAGCAGCGCCGTAACAGTTTACAATGAGCAGTTCTTC. This sequence encodes CASSAVTVYNEQFF. The V gene is TRBV9, the J gene TRBJ2-1; D is unresolved. V gave up 3 bases and J gave up 4 bases, with 11 bases separating them. The CDR3 runs to 14 residues. The V gene's germline CDR1 is SGDLS and CDR2 YYNGEE.

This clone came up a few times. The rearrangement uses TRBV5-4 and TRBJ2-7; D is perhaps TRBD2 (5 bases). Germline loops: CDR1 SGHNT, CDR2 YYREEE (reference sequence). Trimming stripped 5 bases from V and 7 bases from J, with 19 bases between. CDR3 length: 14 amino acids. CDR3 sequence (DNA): TGTGCCAGCAGTGACGCGGGTATCTCGAGGGAGCAGTACTTC. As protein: CASSDAGISREQYF. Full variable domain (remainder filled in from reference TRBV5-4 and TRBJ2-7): ETGVTQSPTHLIKTRGQQVTLRCSSQSGHNTVSWYQQALGQGPQFIFQYYREEENGRGNFPPRFSGLQFPNYSSELNVNALELDDSALYLCASSDAGISREQYFGPGTRLTVT.

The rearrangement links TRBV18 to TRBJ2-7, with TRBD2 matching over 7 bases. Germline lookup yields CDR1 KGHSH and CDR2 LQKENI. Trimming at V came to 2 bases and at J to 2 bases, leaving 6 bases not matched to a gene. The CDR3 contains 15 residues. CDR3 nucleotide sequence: TGTGCCAGCTCACCAGCTAGCGGTAGACCCTACGAGCAGTACTTC. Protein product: CASSPASGRPYEQYF.

CDR3 in amino acids: CASSGEGHSNTGELFF. In DNA, the CDR3 is TGTGCCAGCAGTGGAGAGGGACATTCGAACACCGGGGAGCTGTTTTTT. The rearrangement links TRBV9 to TRBJ2-2; tentatively, D is TRBD1 (6 bases). CDR1 SGDLS and CDR2 YYNGEE come from the germline V gene. The germline V and J ends were trimmed by 5 bases and 0 bases, with 14 bases remaining between them. CDR3 size: 16 residues.

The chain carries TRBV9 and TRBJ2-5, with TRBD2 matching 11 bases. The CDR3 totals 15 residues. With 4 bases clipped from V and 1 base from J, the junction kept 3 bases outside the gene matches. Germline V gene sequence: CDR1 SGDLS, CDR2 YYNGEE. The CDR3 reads CASSQTSGSQETQYF. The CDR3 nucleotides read TGTGCCAGCAGCCAAACTAGCGGGAGCCAAGAGACCCAGTACTTC. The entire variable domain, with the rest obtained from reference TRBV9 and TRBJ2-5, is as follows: DSGVTQTPKHLITATGQRVTLRCSPRSGDLSVYWYQQSLDQGLQFLIQYYNGEERAKGNILERFSAQQFPDLHSELNLSSLELGDSALYFCASSQTSGSQETQYFGPGTRLLVL.

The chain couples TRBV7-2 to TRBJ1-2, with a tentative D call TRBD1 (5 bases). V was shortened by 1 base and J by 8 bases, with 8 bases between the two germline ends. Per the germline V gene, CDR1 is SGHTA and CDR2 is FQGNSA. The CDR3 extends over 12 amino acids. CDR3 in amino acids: CASSLGTGGYTF. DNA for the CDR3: TGTGCCAGCAGCTTAGGTACAGGAGGCTACACCTTC.

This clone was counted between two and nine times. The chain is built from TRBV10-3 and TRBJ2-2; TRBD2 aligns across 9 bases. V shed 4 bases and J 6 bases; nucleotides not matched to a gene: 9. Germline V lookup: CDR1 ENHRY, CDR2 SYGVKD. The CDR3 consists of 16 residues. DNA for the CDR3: TGTGCCATCAGTGGGTCCCGGGGACTAGCCTCCGGGGAGCTGTTTTTT. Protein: CAISGSRGLASGELFF.

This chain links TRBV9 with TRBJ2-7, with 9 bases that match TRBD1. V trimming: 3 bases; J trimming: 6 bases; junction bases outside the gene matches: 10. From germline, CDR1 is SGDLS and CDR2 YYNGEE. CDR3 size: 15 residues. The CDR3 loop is CASSGGQGVYGEQYF. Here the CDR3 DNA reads TGTGCCAGCAGCGGGGGACAGGGTGTTTATGGCGAGCAGTACTTC.

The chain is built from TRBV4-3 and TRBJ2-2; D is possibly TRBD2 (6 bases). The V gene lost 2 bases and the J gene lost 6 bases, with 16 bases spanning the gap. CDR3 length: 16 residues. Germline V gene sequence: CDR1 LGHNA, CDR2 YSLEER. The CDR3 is CASSQNPRLVPGELFF. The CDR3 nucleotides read TGCGCCAGCAGCCAAAACCCCCGACTAGTCCCCGGGGAGCTGTTTTTT.

The CDR3 loop is CASSHGDRGPPEAFF. For the CDR3, the DNA is TGCGCCAGCAGCCATGGGGACAGGGGGCCCCCTGAAGCTTTCTTT. The V call is TRBV4-3, the J call TRBJ1-1; 12 bases align to TRBD1. Unmatched junction bases numbered 5, after V lost 3 bases and J lost 6 bases. CDR1 and CDR2 (germline): LGHNA, YSLEER. The CDR3 runs to 15 residues.

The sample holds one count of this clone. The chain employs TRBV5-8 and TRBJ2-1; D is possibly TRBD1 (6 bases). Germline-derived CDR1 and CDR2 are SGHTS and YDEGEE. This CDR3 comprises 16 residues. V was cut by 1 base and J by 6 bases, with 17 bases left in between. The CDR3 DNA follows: TGTGCCAGCAGCTTGAAGGACAGCCTTAAGGGCAATGAGCAGTTCTTC. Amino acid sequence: CASSLKDSLKGNEQFF.

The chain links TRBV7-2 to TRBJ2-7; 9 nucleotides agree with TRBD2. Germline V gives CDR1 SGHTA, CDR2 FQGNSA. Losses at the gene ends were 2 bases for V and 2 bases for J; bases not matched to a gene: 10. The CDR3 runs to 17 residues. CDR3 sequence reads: CASSLMAGGMLPYEQYF. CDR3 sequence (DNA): TGTGCCAGCAGCTTAATGGCGGGAGGGATGCTCCCCTACGAGCAGTACTTC.

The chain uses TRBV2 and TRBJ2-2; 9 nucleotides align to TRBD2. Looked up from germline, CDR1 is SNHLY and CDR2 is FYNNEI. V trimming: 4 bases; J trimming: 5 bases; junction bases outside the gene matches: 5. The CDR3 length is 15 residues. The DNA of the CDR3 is TGTGCCAGCAGTGGCGGGAGGGCCCTGACCGGGGAGCTGTTTTTT. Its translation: CASSGGRALTGELFF. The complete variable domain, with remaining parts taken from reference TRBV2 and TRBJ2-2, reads EPEVTQTPSHQVTQMGQEVILRCVPISNHLYFYWYRQILGQKVEFLVSFYNNEISEKSEIFDDQFSVERPDGSNFTLKIRSTKLEDSAMYFCASSGGRALTGELFFGEGSRLTVL.